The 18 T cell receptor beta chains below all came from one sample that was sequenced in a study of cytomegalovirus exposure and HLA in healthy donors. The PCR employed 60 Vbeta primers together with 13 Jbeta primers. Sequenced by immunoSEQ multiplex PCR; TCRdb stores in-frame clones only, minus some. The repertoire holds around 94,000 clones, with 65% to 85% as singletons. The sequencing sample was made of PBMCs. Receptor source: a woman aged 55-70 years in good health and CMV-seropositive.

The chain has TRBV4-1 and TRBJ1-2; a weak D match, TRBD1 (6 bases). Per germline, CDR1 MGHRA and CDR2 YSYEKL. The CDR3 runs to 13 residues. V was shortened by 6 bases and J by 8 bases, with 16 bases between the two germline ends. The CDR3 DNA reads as TGCGCCAGCAGTCGTTCGGACAGAATGGGCTACACCTTC. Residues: CASSRSDRMGYTF.

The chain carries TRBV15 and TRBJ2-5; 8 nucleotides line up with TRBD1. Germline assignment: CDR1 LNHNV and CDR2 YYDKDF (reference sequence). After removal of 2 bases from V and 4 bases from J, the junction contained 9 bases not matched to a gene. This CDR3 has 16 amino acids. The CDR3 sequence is CATSRNTGTGGETQYF. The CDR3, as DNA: TGTGCCACCAGCAGAAATACAGGGACAGGTGGAGAGACCCAGTACTTC.

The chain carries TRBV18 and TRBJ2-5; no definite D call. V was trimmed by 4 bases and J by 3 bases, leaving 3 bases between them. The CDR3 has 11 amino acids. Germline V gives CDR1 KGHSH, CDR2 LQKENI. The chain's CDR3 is CASSLKETQYF. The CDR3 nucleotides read TGTGCCAGCTCACTTAAAGAGACCCAGTACTTC.

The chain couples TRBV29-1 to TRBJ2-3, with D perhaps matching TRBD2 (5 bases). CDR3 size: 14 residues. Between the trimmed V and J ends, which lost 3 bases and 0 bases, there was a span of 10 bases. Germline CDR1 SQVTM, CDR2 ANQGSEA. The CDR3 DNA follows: TGCAGCGTTGACGGCGGGTTCAGCACAGATACGCAGTATTTT. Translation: CSVDGGFSTDTQYF.

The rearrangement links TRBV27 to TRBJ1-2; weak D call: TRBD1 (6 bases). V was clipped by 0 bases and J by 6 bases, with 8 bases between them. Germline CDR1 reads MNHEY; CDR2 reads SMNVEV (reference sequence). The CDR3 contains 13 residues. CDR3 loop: CASSLSQGDGYTF. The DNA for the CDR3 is TGTGCCAGCAGTTTATCACAGGGTGATGGCTACACCTTC.

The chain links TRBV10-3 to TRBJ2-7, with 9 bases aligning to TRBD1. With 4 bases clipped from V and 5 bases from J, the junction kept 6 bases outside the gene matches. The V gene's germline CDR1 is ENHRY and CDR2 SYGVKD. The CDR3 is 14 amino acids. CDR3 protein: CAISVGTGNHEQYF. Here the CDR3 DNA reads TGTGCCATCAGTGTGGGGACAGGGAACCACGAGCAGTACTTC.

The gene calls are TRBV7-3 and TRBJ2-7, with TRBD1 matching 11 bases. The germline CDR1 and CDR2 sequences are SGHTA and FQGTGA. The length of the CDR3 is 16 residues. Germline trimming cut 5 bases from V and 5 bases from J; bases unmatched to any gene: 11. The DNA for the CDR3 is TGTGCCAGCAGCCCCTCGGGGACAGGGGGTCTCCACGAGCAGTACTTC. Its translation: CASSPSGTGGLHEQYF.

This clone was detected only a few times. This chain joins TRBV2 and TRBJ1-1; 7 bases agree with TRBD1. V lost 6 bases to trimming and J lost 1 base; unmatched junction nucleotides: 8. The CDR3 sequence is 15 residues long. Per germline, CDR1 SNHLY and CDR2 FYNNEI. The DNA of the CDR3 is TGTGCCAGCAGGGGGCAGGGACAGTCGAACACTGAAGCTTTCTTT. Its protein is CASRGQGQSNTEAFF. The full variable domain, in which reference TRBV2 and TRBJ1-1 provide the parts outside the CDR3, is EPEVTQTPSHQVTQMGQEVILRCVPISNHLYFYWYRQILGQKVEFLVSFYNNEISEKSEIFDDQFSVERPDGSNFTLKIRSTKLEDSAMYFCASRGQGQSNTEAFFGQGTRLTVV.

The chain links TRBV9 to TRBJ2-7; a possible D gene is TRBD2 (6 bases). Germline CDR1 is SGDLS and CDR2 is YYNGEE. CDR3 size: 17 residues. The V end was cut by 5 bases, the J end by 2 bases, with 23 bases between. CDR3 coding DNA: TGTGCCAGCAGTCCGGCAGGGACCCTAGCGAGAACCTACGAGCAGTACTTC. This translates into CASSPAGTLARTYEQYF.

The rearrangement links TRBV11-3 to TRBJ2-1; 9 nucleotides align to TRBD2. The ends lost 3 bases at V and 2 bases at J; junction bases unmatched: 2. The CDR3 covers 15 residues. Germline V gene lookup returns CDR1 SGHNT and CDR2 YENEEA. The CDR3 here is CASSFRTSAYNEQFF. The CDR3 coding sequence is TGTGCCAGCAGCTTCCGGACTAGCGCCTACAATGAGCAGTTCTTC.

The CDR3 reads CASSELQGSYEQYF. The CDR3 DNA reads TGCGCCAGCAGTGAGTTACAGGGTTCCTACGAGCAGTACTTC. The J gene is TRBJ2-7, the V gene TRBV10-2, with D maybe TRBD1 (6 bases). CDR1 is WSHSY and CDR2 is SAAADI in the germline V gene. Trimming shortened V by 1 base and J by 1 base, and 8 bases separated the two germline ends. CDR3 length: 14 residues.

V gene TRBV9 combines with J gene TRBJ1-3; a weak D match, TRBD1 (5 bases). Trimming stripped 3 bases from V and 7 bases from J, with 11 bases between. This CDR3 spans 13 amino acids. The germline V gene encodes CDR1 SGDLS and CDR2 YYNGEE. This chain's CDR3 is CASSERPGNTIYF. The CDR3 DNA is TGTGCCAGCAGCGAGCGACCAGGGAACACCATATATTTT.

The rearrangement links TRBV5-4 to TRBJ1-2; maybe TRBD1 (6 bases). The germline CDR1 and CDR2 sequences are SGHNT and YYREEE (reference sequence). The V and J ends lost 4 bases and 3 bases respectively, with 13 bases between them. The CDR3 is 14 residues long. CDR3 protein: CASSPDSLYYGYTF. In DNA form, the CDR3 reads TGTGCCAGCAGCCCGGACAGCCTATACTATGGCTACACCTTC.

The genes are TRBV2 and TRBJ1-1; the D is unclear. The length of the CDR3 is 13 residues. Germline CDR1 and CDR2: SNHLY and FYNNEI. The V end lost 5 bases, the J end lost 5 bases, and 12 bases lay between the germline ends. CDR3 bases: TGTGCCAGCAGTCGCATCACGGGGACTGAAGCTTTCTTT. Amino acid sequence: CASSRITGTEAFF.

Here the CDR3 reads CASSAVPTGRAEAFF. The CDR3 coding sequence is TGTGCCAGCAGCGCGGTCCCTACAGGGCGCGCTGAAGCTTTCTTT. The rearrangement links TRBV2 to TRBJ1-1; weak D call: TRBD1 (6 bases). This CDR3 comprises 15 residues. Germline CDR1 SNHLY, CDR2 FYNNEI. Trimming stripped 6 bases from V and 6 bases from J, with 20 bases between.

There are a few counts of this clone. The CDR3 bases are TGTGCCAGCAGTTCCTACACCGGGGAGCTGTTTTTT. Residues: CASSSYTGELFF. V usage is TRBV6-5 and J usage is TRBJ2-2; D gene uncertain. V lost 4 bases, J lost 3 bases, and 3 bases lay in between. Germline lookup yields CDR1 MNHEY and CDR2 SVGAGI. The CDR3 extends over 12 amino acids.

The CDR3 loop reads CSAARIEQFF. In nucleotides, the CDR3 is TGCAGTGCGGCTAGGATCGAGCAGTTCTTC. The chain employs TRBV20-1 and TRBJ2-1; D remains unclear. There are 10 residues in the CDR3. V dropped 6 bases and J dropped 10 bases, with 10 bases sitting between them. Germline loops: CDR1 DFQATT, CDR2 SNEGSKA (reference sequence).

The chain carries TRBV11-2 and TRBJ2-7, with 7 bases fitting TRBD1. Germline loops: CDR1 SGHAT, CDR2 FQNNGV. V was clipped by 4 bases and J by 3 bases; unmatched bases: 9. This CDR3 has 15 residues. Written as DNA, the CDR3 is TGTGCCAGCAGCTCCAGGGGGAATGGGGGCTACGAGCAGTACTTC. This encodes CASSSRGNGGYEQYF.